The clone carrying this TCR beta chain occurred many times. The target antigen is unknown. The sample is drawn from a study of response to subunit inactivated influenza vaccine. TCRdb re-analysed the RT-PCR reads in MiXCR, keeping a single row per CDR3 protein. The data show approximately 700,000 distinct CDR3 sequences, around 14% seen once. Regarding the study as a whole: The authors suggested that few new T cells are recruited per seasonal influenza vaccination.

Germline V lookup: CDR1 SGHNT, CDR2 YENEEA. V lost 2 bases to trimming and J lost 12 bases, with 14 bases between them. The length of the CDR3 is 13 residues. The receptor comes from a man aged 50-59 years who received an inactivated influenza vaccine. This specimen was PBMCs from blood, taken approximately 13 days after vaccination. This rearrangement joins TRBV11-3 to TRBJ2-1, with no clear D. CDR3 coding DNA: TGTGCCAGCAGCTTAAATCTAGGGATTGGGCAGTTCTTC. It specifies CASSLNLGIGQFF.